Listed here are 26 T cell receptor beta chains from one sample, sequenced in a study of identical twins. TCRdb re-called the 5' RACE reads with MiXCR, one entry per CDR3 protein. The table lists 650,000 to 800,000 distinct CDR3 sequences, over 8.5% of them singletons, with 0.85% to 1% in the top ten. These same data were also listed under a study on yellow fever vaccine responses in identical twins.

The sequenced sample consisted of PBMCs. The receptor source for this set is a woman aged 18-35 years in good health.

This clonotype has ten or more counts. The rearrangement uses TRBV10-3 and TRBJ2-1; 7 bases agree with TRBD1. CDR1 ENHRY and CDR2 SYGVKD come from the germline V gene. J lost 9 bases, V lost 10 bases, and 3 bases had no gene match. The CDR3 is 10 amino acids. The CDR3 sequence: CASRGSEQFF. The CDR3 DNA reads as TGTGCCAGCAGGGGGAGTGAGCAGTTCTTC.

Only a few counts were recorded for this clonotype. The J gene is TRBJ1-6, the V gene TRBV9; 8 bases match TRBD1. This CDR3 is built from 15 residues. After removal of 0 bases from V and 7 bases from J, the junction contained 3 bases not matched to a gene. Germline CDR1 is SGDLS and CDR2 is YYNGEE. CDR3 sequence (DNA): TGTGCCAGCAGCGTAGGTCAGGGGGCCAATTCACCCCTCCACTTT. Translating it yields CASSVGQGANSPLHF. The whole variable domain, remainder taken from reference TRBV9 and TRBJ1-6, is DSGVTQTPKHLITATGQRVTLRCSPRSGDLSVYWYQQSLDQGLQFLIQYYNGEERAKGNILERFSAQQFPDLHSELNLSSLELGDSALYFCASSVGQGANSPLHFGNGTRLTVT.

This clonotype has at least ten counts. The genes are TRBV5-1 and TRBJ2-7; D is possibly TRBD2 (7 bases). Germline CDR1 is SGHRS and CDR2 is YFSETQ. This CDR3 has 15 residues. Trimming took off 0 bases at V and 5 bases at J, with 15 bases between the two ends. The CDR3 loop is CASSLVYGGPDEQYF. Here the CDR3 DNA reads TGCGCCAGCAGCTTGGTCTACGGGGGGCCGGACGAGCAGTACTTC.

This clonotype has at least ten counts. The V call is TRBV28, the J call TRBJ1-5; TRBD1 matches 9 bases. The V gene end was trimmed by 4 bases and the J gene end by 7 bases; junction bases not matched to a gene: 5. This CDR3 contains 14 residues. The germline V gene encodes CDR1 MDHEN and CDR2 SYDVKM. For the CDR3, the DNA is TGTGCCAGCAGTTGGACAGGGGAGGTGCAGCCCCAGCATTTT. Protein sequence: CASSWTGEVQPQHF.

This clonotype was observed many times. V usage is TRBV20-1 and J usage is TRBJ2-5; maybe TRBD2 (5 bases). This CDR3 is built from 12 residues. The germline V gene has CDR1 DFQATT and CDR2 SNEGSKA (reference sequence). Trimming removed 5 bases from V and 5 bases from J, with 12 bases in between. The chain's CDR3 is CSAGALVETQYF. CDR3 nucleotides: TGCAGTGCTGGAGCACTAGTGGAGACCCAGTACTTC.

There are a few counts of this clonotype. This CDR3 reads CAISDRDLSYEQYF. The CDR3 DNA follows: TGTGCCATCAGTGACCGGGATCTATCCTACGAGCAGTACTTC. The genes are TRBV10-3 and TRBJ2-7; tentatively, D is TRBD2 (5 bases). V was pared by 3 bases and J by 1 base, with 10 bases between. The CDR3 length is 14 residues. CDR1 is ENHRY and CDR2 is SYGVKD in the germline V gene.

The chain is built from TRBV20-1 and TRBJ2-3, with D perhaps TRBD2 (6 bases). Deletions cut 5 bases from V and 3 bases from J, with 18 bases between. Germline V gene data show CDR1 as DFQATT and CDR2 as SNEGSKA (reference sequence). The CDR3 is made up of 15 amino acids. CDR3 loop: CSAADYKRATDTQYF. The DNA of the CDR3 is TGCAGTGCTGCAGACTATAAGCGGGCAACAGATACGCAGTATTTT.

The chain has TRBV28 and TRBJ2-5, with D hard to call. Per germline, CDR1 MDHEN and CDR2 SYDVKM. Trimming shortened V by 1 base and J by 2 bases, and 11 bases separated the two germline ends. The CDR3 runs to 15 residues. In DNA, the CDR3 is TGTGCCAGCAGTTTATCGGACCGCTTGCAAGAGACCCAGTACTTC. The encoded protein is CASSLSDRLQETQYF.

This rearrangement joins TRBV9 to TRBJ1-4; the match to TRBD1 covers 10 bases. This CDR3 is built from 16 residues. Germline assignment: CDR1 SGDLS and CDR2 YYNGEE. V was clipped by 0 bases and J by 5 bases; unmatched bases: 4. The CDR3 loop reads CASSVGDRGENEKLFF. CDR3 in DNA: TGTGCCAGCAGCGTAGGGGACAGGGGAGAGAATGAAAAACTGTTTTTT.

There are a few counts of this clonotype. V usage is TRBV29-1 and J usage is TRBJ1-2; TRBD1 agrees at 11 bases. This CDR3 has 15 amino acids. V shed 1 base, J shed 6 bases, and the junction held 7 bases outside the gene matches. CDR1 and CDR2 from the germline V gene are SQVTM and ANQGSEA. The CDR3 sequence: CSVEGPGQGGDGYTF. The CDR3 DNA follows: TGCAGCGTTGAAGGCCCGGGACAGGGGGGGGATGGCTACACCTTC.

V usage is TRBV29-1 and J usage is TRBJ2-3; 8 bases agree with TRBD2. The J segment lost 6 bases and the V segment lost 3 bases, leaving 8 bases of the junction unmatched. The CDR3 has 14 residues. CDR1 and CDR2 from the germline V gene are SQVTM and ANQGSEA. The CDR3 is CSVEGRGRSDTQYF. Written as DNA, the CDR3 is TGCAGCGTTGAGGGACGCGGGAGGTCTGATACGCAGTATTTT.

This clonotype has more than one count but fewer than ten. In nucleotides, the CDR3 is TGTGCCAGCACCCGGCTAGGACTAGCGGGAGTCAATGAGCAGTTCTTC. Its translation: CASTRLGLAGVNEQFF. The chain employs TRBV5-6 and TRBJ2-1; 13 bases are a match to TRBD2. Germline loops: CDR1 SGHDT, CDR2 YYEEEE. Trimming cost V 6 bases and J 6 bases; bases outside gene matches: 9. CDR3 length: 16 residues. Complete variable domain (other parts from reference TRBV5-6 and TRBJ2-1): DAGVTQSPTHLIKTRGQQVTLRCSPKSGHDTVSWYQQALGQGPQFIFQYYEEEERQRGNFPDRFSGHQFPNYSSELNVNALLLGDSALYLCASTRLGLAGVNEQFFGPGTRLTVL.

The chain employs TRBV7-9 and TRBJ2-3, with D perhaps matching TRBD1 (5 bases). This CDR3 has 17 residues. CDR1 SEHNR and CDR2 FQNEAQ come from the germline V gene (reference sequence). V shed 4 bases and J shed 4 bases, with 21 bases lying between them. CDR3 DNA sequence: TGTGCCAGCAGCTCCCCCAGGGTTGTCAAAGTCGCAGATACGCAGTATTTT. It translates to CASSSPRVVKVADTQYF.

V and J are TRBV5-1 and TRBJ2-1; no firm D call. The CDR3 runs 17 residues. CDR1 is SGHRS, CDR2 YFSETQ, per germline. Trimming removed 0 bases from V and 0 bases from J, with 13 bases in between. CDR3 nucleotide sequence: TGCGCCAGCAGCTTGGATGGTCGTATCAGCTCCTACAATGAGCAGTTCTTC. Protein sequence: CASSLDGRISSYNEQFF. Combining the CDR3 with reference TRBV5-1 and TRBJ2-1 gives the whole variable domain KAGVTQTPRYLIKTRGQQVTLSCSPISGHRSVSWYQQTPGQGLQFLFEYFSETQRNKGNFPGRFSGRQFSNSRSEMNVSTLELGDSALYLCASSLDGRISSYNEQFFGPGTRLTVL.

This clonotype has only a few counts. The chain employs TRBV5-6 and TRBJ2-2; maybe TRBD2 (6 bases). Trimming cost V 1 base and J 6 bases, with 10 bases left between them. Germline assignment: CDR1 SGHDT and CDR2 YYEEEE. The CDR3 consists of 14 residues. In DNA, the CDR3 is TGTGCCAGCAGCTTGTCCGGCGGGGCCGGGGAGCTGTTTTTT. Translation: CASSLSGGAGELFF.

This clonotype occurred many times. The CDR3 sequence is CSVVGTGEAYEQYF. In DNA, the CDR3 is TGCAGCGTTGTTGGGACAGGGGAGGCCTACGAGCAGTACTTC. This chain connects TRBV29-1 to TRBJ2-7; 10 positions match TRBD1. The V gene's germline CDR1 is SQVTM and CDR2 ANQGSEA. The CDR3 consists of 14 residues. The junction had 5 bases not matched to a gene; V was cut back by 4 bases and J by 2 bases.

The CDR3 coding sequence is TGCAGTGCTAGGAGTACATCCAAAAACATTCAGTACTTC. Translation: CSARSTSKNIQYF. The genes are TRBV20-1 and TRBJ2-4; D is unclear. The CDR3 is 13 amino acids. Germline lookup yields CDR1 DFQATT and CDR2 SNEGSKA (reference sequence). The V gene lost 3 bases and the J gene lost 2 bases, with 8 bases spanning the gap.

The chain is built from TRBV27 and TRBJ2-5; no firm D call. The CDR3 is 13 residues long. Germline CDR1 and CDR2: MNHEY and SMNVEV (reference sequence). V lost 6 bases to trimming and J lost 3 bases, with 11 bases between them. The CDR3 nucleotides read TGTGCCAGCAGACAGTCATGGGAAGAGACCCAGTACTTC. Translation gives CASRQSWEETQYF.

The genes are TRBV7-9 and TRBJ2-7, with D possibly called TRBD1 or TRBD2 (5 bases each). CDR3 length: 14 residues. V lost 3 bases and J 3 bases, leaving 12 bases between the germline ends. Germline V gives CDR1 SEHNR, CDR2 FQNEAQ (reference sequence). As DNA, the CDR3 is TGTGCCAGCAGCTTCGGGGCGGAAAACTACGAGCAGTACTTC. Its protein product is CASSFGAENYEQYF.

This clonotype was recorded at least ten times. The chain links TRBV25-1 to TRBJ2-1, with D unresolved. The germline gives CDR1 MGHDK, CDR2 SYGVNS. V shed 2 bases and J shed 0 bases, with 8 bases lying between them. The CDR3 is 15 residues long. The CDR3 region has the DNA TGTGCCAGCAGTGAACGGTTAAGCTCCTACAATGAGCAGTTCTTC. This gives the protein CASSERLSSYNEQFF.

This clonotype was seen many times. V and J are TRBV12-3 or TRBV12-4 and TRBJ1-1; TRBD1 matches at 9 bases. CDR3 length: 17 residues. The junction had 12 bases not matched to a gene; V was cut back by 6 bases and J by 1 base. This CDR3 reads CASRPNRGQGQNTEAFF. The CDR3 nucleotides read TGTGCCAGCAGACCAAACAGGGGGCAGGGGCAGAACACTGAAGCTTTCTTT.

This clonotype was seen repeatedly, ten times or more. The chain combines TRBV5-1 with TRBJ2-1; 9 bases map to TRBD2. Per germline, CDR1 SGHRS and CDR2 YFSETQ. The CDR3 covers 19 residues. The V and J ends lost 0 bases and 10 bases, in that order; junction bases with no gene match: 20. The CDR3 loop reads CASSLEPLGRGSGSQEQFF. Here the CDR3 DNA reads TGCGCCAGCAGCTTGGAGCCGTTGGGGAGGGGTAGCGGGAGCCAAGAGCAGTTCTTC.

This rearrangement joins TRBV24-1 to TRBJ2-1; the D is unclear. Per germline, CDR1 KGHDR and CDR2 SFDVKD. The ends were cut back, 4 bases at V and 7 bases at J, with 7 bases in the middle. The CDR3 contains 12 residues. CDR3 DNA sequence: TGTGCCACCAGTGAGTCCGGGAATGAGCAGTTCTTC. Translating gives CATSESGNEQFF.

The table lists this clonotype with many counts. The chain combines TRBV29-1 with TRBJ1-1; 7 bases align to TRBD1. V gave up 6 bases and J gave up 4 bases; unmatched junction bases: 5. The CDR3 has 12 amino acids. Looked up from germline, CDR1 is SQVTM and CDR2 is ANQGSEA. The CDR3 nucleotides read TGCAGCGTCGACAGGGCAAGCACTGAAGCTTTCTTT. As protein: CSVDRASTEAFF.

Only a few counts were recorded for this clonotype. CDR3 DNA sequence: TGTGCCACCACCGAAGTCACAGCACAAGAGACCCAGTACTTC. It encodes CATTEVTAQETQYF. This chain connects TRBV15 to TRBJ2-5; D ambiguous. Trimming left V 7 bases short and J 2 bases short, with 14 bases between. This CDR3 spans 14 amino acids. Germline values: CDR1 LNHNV, CDR2 YYDKDF (reference sequence).

This clonotype has ten or more counts. The chain recombines TRBV5-1 with TRBJ1-4; no firm D call. V gave up 0 bases and J gave up 3 bases, with 6 bases separating them. This CDR3 comprises 14 residues. The germline CDR1 and CDR2 sequences are SGHRS and YFSETQ. Here the CDR3 reads CASSLEQPNEKLFF. CDR3 in DNA: TGCGCCAGCAGCTTGGAACAGCCTAATGAAAAACTGTTTTTT.